This T cell receptor beta chain was retrieved from a study of human CD8 memory T cell subsets. Study conclusions and caveats: Effector memory cells lacked the similarly high diversity that stem-like memory and precursor exhausted T cells had.

As to this clonotype: Its cognate antigen is unknown.

Negative magnetic selection enriched total CD8+ T cells. Germline V gives CDR1 GTSNPN, CDR2 SVGIG (reference sequence). The CDR3 has 12 amino acids. UMI-labeled 5' RACE yielded the TCR beta libraries. With the 5' RACE reads reprocessed, TCRdb shows one record per CDR3 protein and no DNA. The repertoire table contains roughly 12,000 distinct CDR3 sequences. This rearrangement joins TRBV30 to TRBJ2-2; TCRdb proposes TRBD1, but this gene call is untestable without DNA. Sequenced sample: CD8+ T cells from PBMCs. The receptor comes from a human donor in good health. The CDR3 sequence is CAGRQYTGELFF.